This T cell receptor (beta chain) emerged from a study of cytomegalovirus exposure and HLA in healthy donors. From germline, CDR1 is MNHEY and CDR2 SVGAGI. This CDR3 region has 15 residues. The junction had 8 bases not matched to a gene; V was cut back by 6 bases and J by 0 bases. General study findings and limits: Association of a missense DCLRE1C variant with TCR beta V- and J-gene trimming was reported in a later analysis. Data from an earlier analysis indicated that most TCR beta V segments were productive either about 87% or about 30% of the time.

PCR employed 60 Vbeta and 13 Jbeta primers. Profiled with immunoSEQ multiplex PCR; TCRdb holds only in-frame clones, not every one. The data show about 170,000 clones, around 73% seen once. As regards this clone: Its specificity is unknown.

This rearrangement joins TRBV6-5 to TRBJ2-7, with 7 bases lining up with TRBD2. Material: PBMCs. The receptor was isolated from a woman younger than 35 in good health and CMV-seropositive. Here the CDR3 DNA reads TGTGCCAGCAGCTTGGGAGGGGACGGCTCCTACGAGCAGTACTTC. It specifies CASSLGGDGSYEQYF.